This note documents a single T cell receptor beta chain sequence. The CDR3 totals 15 residues. CDR1 is SGHTA, CDR2 FQGNSA, per germline. The data originate from a study of monozygotic twins with inflammatory bowel disease. TCRdb re-called the 5' RACE reads; every CDR3 protein appears as one record, without DNA. Its table lists about 450,000 distinct CDR3 sequences. The chain combines TRBV7-2 with TRBJ1-4; TCRdb lists TRBD1, though no DNA is available to test this call. The sequence was obtained from a human donor with ulcerative colitis or Crohn's disease, or a healthy co-twin of an affected twin (not recorded which). Sequencing input: blood. This CDR3 is CASSLGGTGNEKLFF.